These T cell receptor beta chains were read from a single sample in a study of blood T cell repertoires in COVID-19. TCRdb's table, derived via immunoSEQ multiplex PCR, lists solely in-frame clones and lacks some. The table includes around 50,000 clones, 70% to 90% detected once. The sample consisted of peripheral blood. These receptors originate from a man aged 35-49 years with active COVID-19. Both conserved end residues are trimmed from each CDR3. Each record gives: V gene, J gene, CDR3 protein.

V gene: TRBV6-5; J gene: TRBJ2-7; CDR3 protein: ASSLGLAGTYEQY
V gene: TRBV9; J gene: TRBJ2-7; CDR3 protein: ASSPDPPGAFRYEQY
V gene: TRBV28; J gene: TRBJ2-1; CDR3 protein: ATFIGDSYNEQF
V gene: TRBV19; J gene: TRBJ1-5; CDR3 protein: ASRARGQPNQPQH
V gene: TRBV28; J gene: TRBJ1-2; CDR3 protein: ASDFGKAGRYGYT
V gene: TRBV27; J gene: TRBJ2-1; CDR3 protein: ASSQGTGSYNEQF
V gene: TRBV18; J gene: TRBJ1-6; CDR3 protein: ASSPFDPNNSPLH
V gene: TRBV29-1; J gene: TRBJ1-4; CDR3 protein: SVEGEGGEKLF
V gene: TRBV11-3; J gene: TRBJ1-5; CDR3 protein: ASRGQDRGYQPQH
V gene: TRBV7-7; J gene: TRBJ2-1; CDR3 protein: ASSLDGLAYNEQF
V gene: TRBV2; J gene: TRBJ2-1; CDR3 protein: ASTPFRRESYNEQF
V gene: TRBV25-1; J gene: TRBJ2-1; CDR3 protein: ASSVRGSNEQF
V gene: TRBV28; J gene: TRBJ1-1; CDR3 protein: ASSPAGGNTEAF
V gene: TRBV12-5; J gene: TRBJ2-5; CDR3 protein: ASGLDEGRETQY
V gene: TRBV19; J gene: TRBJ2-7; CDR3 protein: ASSAPGQGANEQY
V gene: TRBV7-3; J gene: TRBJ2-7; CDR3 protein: ASSLSLAGVNEQY
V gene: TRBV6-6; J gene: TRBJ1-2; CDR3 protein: ASSRGTGIPNYGYT
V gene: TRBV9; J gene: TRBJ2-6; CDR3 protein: ASTGLAGVSGANVLT
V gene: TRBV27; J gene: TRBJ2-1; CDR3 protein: ASSLYGGNYNEQF
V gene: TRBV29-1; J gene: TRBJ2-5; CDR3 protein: SAEIRQGQETQY
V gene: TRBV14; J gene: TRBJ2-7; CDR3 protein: ASSHSSIRGQHEQY
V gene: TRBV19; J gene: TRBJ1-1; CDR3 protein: ATTSGRGYTEAF
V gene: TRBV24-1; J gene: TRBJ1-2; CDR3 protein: ATGGTDLEGYT
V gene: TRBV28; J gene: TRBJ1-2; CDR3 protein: ASSTNRGLGGYT